Listed here are 2 T cell receptor beta chains from one sample, sequenced in a study of cytomegalovirus exposure and HLA in healthy donors. The PCR contained 60 Vbeta and 13 Jbeta primers. Profiled with immunoSEQ multiplex PCR; TCRdb holds only in-frame clones, not every one. The sample lists some 170,000 clones, roughly three quarters occurring once. The sample was PBMCs. These receptors came from a male donor in good health and CMV-seronegative.

This clone came up a few times. The J gene is TRBJ2-1, the V gene TRBV28; the match to TRBD2 covers 9 bases. This CDR3 has 16 residues. Losses at the gene ends were 4 bases for V and 6 bases for J; bases not matched to a gene: 10. Germline V lookup: CDR1 MDHEN, CDR2 SYDVKM. The CDR3 DNA follows: TGTGCCAGCAGTTCCCCGGTAGTAGCGGGAGTCAATGAGCAGTTCTTC. Protein sequence: CASSSPVVAGVNEQFF. Variable domain in full (rest from reference TRBV28 and TRBJ2-1): DVKVTQSSRYLVKRTGEKVFLECVQDMDHENMFWYRQDPGLGLRLIYFSYDVKMKEKGDIPEGYSVSREKKERFSLILESASTNQTSMYLCASSSPVVAGVNEQFFGPGTRLTVL.

In the case of this clone: Within the sample, other DNA sequences also encode this same CDR3. J is TRBJ1-5 and V is TRBV6-1; D possibly corresponds to TRBD1 (5 bases). The germline CDR1 and CDR2 sequences are MNHNS and SASEGT. V shed 0 bases and J shed 4 bases, with 7 bases lying between them. This CDR3 has 14 residues. The DNA of the CDR3 is TGTGCCAGCAGTGAAGCGGGGGGTAATCAGCCCCAGCATTTT. It yields the protein CASSEAGGNQPQHF.